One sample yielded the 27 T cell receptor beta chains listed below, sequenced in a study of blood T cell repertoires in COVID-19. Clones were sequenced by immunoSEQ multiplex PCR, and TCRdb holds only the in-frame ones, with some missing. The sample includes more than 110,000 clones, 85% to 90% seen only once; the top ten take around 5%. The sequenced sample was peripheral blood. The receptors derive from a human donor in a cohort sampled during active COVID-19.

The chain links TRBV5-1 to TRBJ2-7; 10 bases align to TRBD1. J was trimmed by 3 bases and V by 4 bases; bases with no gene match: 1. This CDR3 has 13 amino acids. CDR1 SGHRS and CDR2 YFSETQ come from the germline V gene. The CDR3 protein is CASSRDRGYEQYF. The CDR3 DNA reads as TGCGCCAGCAGCCGGGACAGGGGCTACGAGCAGTACTTC. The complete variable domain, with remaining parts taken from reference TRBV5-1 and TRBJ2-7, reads KAGVTQTPRYLIKTRGQQVTLSCSPISGHRSVSWYQQTPGQGLQFLFEYFSETQRNKGNFPGRFSGRQFSNSRSEMNVSTLELGDSALYLCASSRDRGYEQYFGPGTRLTVT.

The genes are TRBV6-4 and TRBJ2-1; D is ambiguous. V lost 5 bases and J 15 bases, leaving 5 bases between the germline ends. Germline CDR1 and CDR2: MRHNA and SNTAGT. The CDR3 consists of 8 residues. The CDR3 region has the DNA TGTGCCAGCAGTCTCAGGTTCTTC. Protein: CASSLRFF.

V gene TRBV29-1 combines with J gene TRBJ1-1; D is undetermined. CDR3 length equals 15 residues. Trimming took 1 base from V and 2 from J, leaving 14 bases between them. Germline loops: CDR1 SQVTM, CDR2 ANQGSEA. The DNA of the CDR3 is TGCAGCGTTGAAGGGGAGTCGGGGTTTAACACTGAAGCTTTCTTT. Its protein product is CSVEGESGFNTEAFF.

In DNA form, the CDR3 reads TGTGCCAGCTCACCCGGGACAGGGAGGGCGAACACTGAAGCTTTCTTT. Encoded protein: CASSPGTGRANTEAFF. J is TRBJ1-1 and V is TRBV18; TRBD1 agrees at 9 bases. The ends lost 3 bases at V and 1 base at J; junction bases unmatched: 6. The length of the CDR3 is 16 residues. CDR1 and CDR2 (germline): KGHSH, LQKENI.

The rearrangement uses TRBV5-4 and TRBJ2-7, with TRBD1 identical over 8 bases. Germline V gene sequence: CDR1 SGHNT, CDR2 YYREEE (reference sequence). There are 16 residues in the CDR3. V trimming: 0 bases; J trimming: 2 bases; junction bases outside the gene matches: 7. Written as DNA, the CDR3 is TGTGCCAGCAGCTTGGCTCGGACAGGGCTTACCTACGAGCAGTACTTC. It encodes CASSLARTGLTYEQYF.

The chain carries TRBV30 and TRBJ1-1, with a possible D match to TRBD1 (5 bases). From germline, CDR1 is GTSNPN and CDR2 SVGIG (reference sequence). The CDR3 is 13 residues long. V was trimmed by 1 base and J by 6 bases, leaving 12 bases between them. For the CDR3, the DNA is TGTGCCTGGAGTGGGGCAGGGAGGGCTGAAGCTTTCTTT. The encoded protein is CAWSGAGRAEAFF.

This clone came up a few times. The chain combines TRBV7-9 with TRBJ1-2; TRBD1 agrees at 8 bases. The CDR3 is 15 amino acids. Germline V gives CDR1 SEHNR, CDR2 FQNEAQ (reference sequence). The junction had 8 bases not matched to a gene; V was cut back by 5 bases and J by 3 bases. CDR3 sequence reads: CASSPPGQAHYGYTF. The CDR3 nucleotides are TGTGCCAGCAGCCCACCGGGACAGGCGCACTATGGCTACACCTTC.

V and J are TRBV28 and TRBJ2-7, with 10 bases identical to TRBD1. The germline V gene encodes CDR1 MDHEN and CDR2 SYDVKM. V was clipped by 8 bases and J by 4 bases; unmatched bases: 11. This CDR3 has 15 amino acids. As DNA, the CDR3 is TGTGCCAGCGAGGCCAGGACAGGGGGTCTATACGAGCAGTACTTC. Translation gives CASEARTGGLYEQYF.

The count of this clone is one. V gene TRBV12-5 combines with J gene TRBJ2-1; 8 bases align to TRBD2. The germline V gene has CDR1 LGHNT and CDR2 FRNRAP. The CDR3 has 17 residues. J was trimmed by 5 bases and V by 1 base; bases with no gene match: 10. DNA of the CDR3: TGTGCTAGTGGTTTGGCAACCCCGGGGGGGCAGGACAATGAGCAGTTCTTC. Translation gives CASGLATPGGQDNEQFF.

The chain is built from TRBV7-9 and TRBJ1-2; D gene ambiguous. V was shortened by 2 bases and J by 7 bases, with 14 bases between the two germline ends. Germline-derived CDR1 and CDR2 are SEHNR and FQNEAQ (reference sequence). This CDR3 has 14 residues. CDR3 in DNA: TGTGCCAGCAGCTTAAACAGCCCCGATCGTGGCTACACCTTC. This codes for CASSLNSPDRGYTF.

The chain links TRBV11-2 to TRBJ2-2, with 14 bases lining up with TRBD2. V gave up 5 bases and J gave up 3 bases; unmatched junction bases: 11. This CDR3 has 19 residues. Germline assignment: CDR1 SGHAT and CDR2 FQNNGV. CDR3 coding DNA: TGTGCCAGCAGCACCGAGACTAGCGGGAGGGAAGAACACACCGGGGAGCTGTTTTTT. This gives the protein CASSTETSGREEHTGELFF.

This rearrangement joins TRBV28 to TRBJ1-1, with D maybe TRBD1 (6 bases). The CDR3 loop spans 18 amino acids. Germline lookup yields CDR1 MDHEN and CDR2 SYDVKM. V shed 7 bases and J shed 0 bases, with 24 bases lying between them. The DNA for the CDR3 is TGTGCCAGCACCCAATACCCCCAGGGGTGGCGACTGAACACTGAAGCTTTCTTT. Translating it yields CASTQYPQGWRLNTEAFF.

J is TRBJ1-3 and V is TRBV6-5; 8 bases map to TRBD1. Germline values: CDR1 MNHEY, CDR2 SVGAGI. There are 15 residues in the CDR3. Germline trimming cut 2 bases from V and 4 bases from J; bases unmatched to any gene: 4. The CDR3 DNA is TGTGCCAGCAGTTACGATCAGGGGGCCGGAAACACCATATATTTT. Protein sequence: CASSYDQGAGNTIYF.

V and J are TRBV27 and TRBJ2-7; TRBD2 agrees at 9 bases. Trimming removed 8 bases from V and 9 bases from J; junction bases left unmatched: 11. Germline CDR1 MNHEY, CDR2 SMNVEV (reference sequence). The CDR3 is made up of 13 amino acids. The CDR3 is CASRYSGSGRQYF. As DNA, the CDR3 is TGTGCCAGCCGGTATAGCGGGAGCGGCAGGCAGTACTTC.

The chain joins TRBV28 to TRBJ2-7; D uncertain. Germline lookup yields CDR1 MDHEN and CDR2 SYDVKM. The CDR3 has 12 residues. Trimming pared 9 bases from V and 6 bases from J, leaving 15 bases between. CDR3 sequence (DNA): TGTGCCAGTAATTACGGTGGTCGCGAGCAGTACTTC. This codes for CASNYGGREQYF.

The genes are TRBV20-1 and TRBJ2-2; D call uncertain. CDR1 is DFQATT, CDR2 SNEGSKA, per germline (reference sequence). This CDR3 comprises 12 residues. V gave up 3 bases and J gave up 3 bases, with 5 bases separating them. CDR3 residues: CSASVDTGELFF. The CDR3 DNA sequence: TGCAGTGCTAGTGTCGACACCGGGGAGCTGTTTTTT.

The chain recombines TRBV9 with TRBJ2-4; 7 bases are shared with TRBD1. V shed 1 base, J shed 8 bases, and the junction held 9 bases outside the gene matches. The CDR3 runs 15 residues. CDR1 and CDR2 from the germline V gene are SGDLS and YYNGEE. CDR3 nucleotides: TGTGCCAGCAGCGTACGGGACAGTGGGGCAGACATTCAGTACTTC. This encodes CASSVRDSGADIQYF.

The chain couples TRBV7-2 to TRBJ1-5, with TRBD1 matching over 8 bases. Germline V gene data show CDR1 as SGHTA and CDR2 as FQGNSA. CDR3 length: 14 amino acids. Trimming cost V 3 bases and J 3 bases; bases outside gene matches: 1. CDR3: CASSLGQANQPQHF. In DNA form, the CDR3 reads TGTGCCAGCAGCTTGGGACAGGCCAATCAGCCCCAGCATTTT.

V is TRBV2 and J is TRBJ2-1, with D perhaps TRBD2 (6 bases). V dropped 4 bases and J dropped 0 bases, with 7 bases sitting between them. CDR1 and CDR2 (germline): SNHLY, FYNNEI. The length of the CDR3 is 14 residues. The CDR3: CASSGTNSYNEQFF. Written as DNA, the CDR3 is TGTGCCAGCAGTGGGACTAACTCCTACAATGAGCAGTTCTTC.

CDR3 sequence: CASSPRLQGGSYEQYF. The CDR3 DNA sequence: TGCGCCAGCAGCCCAAGGTTACAGGGGGGATCCTACGAGCAGTACTTC. The rearrangement links TRBV5-1 to TRBJ2-7, with 8 bases matching TRBD1. Trimming cost V 4 bases and J 1 base; bases outside gene matches: 10. The CDR3 totals 16 residues. The V gene's germline CDR1 is SGHRS and CDR2 YFSETQ.

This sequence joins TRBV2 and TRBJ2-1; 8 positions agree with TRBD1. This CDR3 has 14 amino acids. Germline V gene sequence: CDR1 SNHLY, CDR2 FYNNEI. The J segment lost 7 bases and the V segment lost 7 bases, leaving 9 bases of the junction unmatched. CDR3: CASIFNRGSNEQFF. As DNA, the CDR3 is TGTGCCAGCATTTTCAACAGGGGGTCGAATGAGCAGTTCTTC.

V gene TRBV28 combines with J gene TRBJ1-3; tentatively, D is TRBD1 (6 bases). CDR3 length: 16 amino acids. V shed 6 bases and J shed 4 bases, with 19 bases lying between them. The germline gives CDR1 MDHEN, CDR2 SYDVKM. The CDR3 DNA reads TGTGCCAGCAGCCCCTCCATCAGGGGAGCGGGAAACACCATATATTTT. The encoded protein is CASSPSIRGAGNTIYF.

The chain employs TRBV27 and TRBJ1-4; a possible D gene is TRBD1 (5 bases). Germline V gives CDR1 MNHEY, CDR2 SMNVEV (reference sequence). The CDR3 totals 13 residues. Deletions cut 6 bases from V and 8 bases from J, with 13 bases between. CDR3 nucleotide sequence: TGTGCCAGCAGCAAGGTGGGGGGGGAAAAACTGTTTTTT. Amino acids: CASSKVGGEKLFF.

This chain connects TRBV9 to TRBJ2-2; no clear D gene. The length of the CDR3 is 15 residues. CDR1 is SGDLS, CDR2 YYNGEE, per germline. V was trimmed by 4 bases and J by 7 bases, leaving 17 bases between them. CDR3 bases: TGTGCCAGCAGCCCCCGGGTCGAGCCTATCGGGGAGCTGTTTTTT. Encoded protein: CASSPRVEPIGELFF.

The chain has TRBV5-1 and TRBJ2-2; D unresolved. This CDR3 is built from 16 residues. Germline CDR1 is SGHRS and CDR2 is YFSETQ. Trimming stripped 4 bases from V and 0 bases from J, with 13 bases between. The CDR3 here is CASSLGSRSNTGELFF. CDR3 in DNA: TGCGCCAGCAGCCTTGGTAGTCGTTCGAACACCGGGGAGCTGTTTTTT.

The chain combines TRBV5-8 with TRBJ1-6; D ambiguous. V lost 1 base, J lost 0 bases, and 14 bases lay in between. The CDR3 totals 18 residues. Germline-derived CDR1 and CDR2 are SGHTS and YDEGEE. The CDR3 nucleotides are TGTGCCAGCAGCTTGAGCAGGTCCAGTAGCTCCTATAATTCACCCCTCCACTTT. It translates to CASSLSRSSSSYNSPLHF.

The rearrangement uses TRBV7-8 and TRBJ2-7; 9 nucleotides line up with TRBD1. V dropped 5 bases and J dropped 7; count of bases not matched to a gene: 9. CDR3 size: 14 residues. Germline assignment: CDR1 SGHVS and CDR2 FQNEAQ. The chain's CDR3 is CASSPGQGHREQYF. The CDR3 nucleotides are TGTGCCAGCAGCCCGGGACAGGGCCATAGGGAGCAGTACTTC.